Detailed here is one T cell receptor (beta chain). This clonotype occurred a few times. Its antigen remains undetermined. Nothing much larger sits one base from this clone, and base qualities are not available. The TCR beta CDR3 regions were amplified from RNA transcripts. The TCR CDR3 was subjected to a first round of RT-PCR using the HTBI primer set and the Qiagen OneStep RT-PCR kit. Libraries were constructed in a second round of multiplex PCR, after which size selection and purification were carried out. Libraries were sequenced paired-end with 100 bp reads on an Illumina HiSeq2000. For the original study's pipeline: SOAPnuke was used to process the raw data, removing reads that contained adapters or uncalled bases, had a mean Phred below 15, or lacked an exact match to the constant primer or identifier. COPE v1.2.5 was used to merge high-quality paired reads, and clonotypes were defined as unique nucleotide sequences. MiTCR v1.1 was used to align clonotypes to the IMGT TRBV, TRBD and TRBJ reference segments. Analysis was restricted to V-J combinations with a frequency above 0.0001, which covered about 99% of repertoires. A TCS score was defined as the ratio between F50 (clonal expansion) and ExV (chaos), using BLOSUM62-based TCRdist between CDR3 peptides within each V-J. Welch's t-statistics and random forest reduced approximately 520 V-J features to about 12, which were used in a naive Bayes classifier (R e1071). TCRdb trimmed public reads at Q25 via fastp, called clones via MiXCR and kept in-frame beta chains. CDR3 protein sequences are deduplicated, and each keeps its most common genes and DNA. It is TCRdb's table, rather than the study itself, that gives the V and J calls and clone size. The sample table contains approximately 370,000 distinct CDR3 sequences; only one count was recorded for under 15% of them. The biggest ten clones account for 32% of the sample.

The sample belongs to a study of T cells in Graves' hyperthyroidism and ophthalmopathy (dated by TCRdb to 2018 to 2020). Context from the whole study: Peripheral blood was collected at initial diagnosis, before any treatment. A discovery cohort of around 98 patients, fewer than 50 with Graves' ophthalmopathy and over 55 with stable Graves' hyperthyroidism, was used to find distinguishing TCR V-J signatures. Whether ophthalmopathy could be predicted prospectively was tested in an independent validation cohort made up of about 18 hyperthyroidism patients plus 17 patients who later progressed to ophthalmopathy. The approximately 97 discovery patients were randomly divided into training and test sets at a 7:3 ratio. The study also compared thyroid tissue and blood T-cell repertoires from more than five Graves' hyperthyroidism patients. After sampling, hyperthyroidism patients received methimazole starting at 30 mg daily, and ophthalmopathy patients received high-dose intravenous methylprednisolone. TCR Vbeta CDR3 sequencing of 120 to 150 peripheral blood samples (approximately 44 ophthalmopathy, under 80 hyperthyroidism and roughly 17 progressor patients) is reported in the paper.

Stable Graves' hyperthyroidism was defined as the absence of progression to ophthalmopathy over 18 months of follow-up. Hyperthyroidism patients were newly diagnosed, had a disease duration of under 2 months, and were aged 18 to 65 years. Exclusion was applied to patients with uncontrolled infections, other autoimmune diseases, pregnancy or lactation. Diagnoses were based on clinical symptoms, serum thyroxine and TRAb, thyroid ultrasound and orbital computed tomography. PBMCs were isolated from about 10 ml of fresh peripheral blood by Ficoll-Paque density gradient centrifugation. Total RNA was extracted with Trizol reagent, and quality was checked on an Agilent 2100 Bioanalyzer. Relative to germline, V is 4 bases shorter and J is 2 bases shorter, with 12 bases between their ends. From cysteine to phenylalanine, the CDR3 is 15 amino acids long. Only the CDR3 region is kept as DNA, spanning 45 bases read in frame from base 1. The germline V gene supplies CDR1 MNHNS and CDR2 SASEGT.

The research as a whole found: No statistical method was used to fix the sample size in advance, and group allocation was not hidden from the investigators. A model built on a 13 V-J signature distinguished ophthalmopathy from stable hyperthyroidism, reaching about 89% sensitivity and 81.08% specificity in cross-validation and 80%/75% in testing. In validation, the model predicted progression to ophthalmopathy a median of roughly 6.1 months before onset, with roughly 70% sensitivity and about 75% specificity. Most expanded thyroid clonotypes (frequency above 0.001) were also detected in blood, suggesting blood repertoires may reflect thyroid immune responses.

The chain links TRBV6-1 with TRBJ1-3, with no confident D gene call. This clonotype was sampled from a woman aged 30 to 39 with Graves' hyperthyroidism. The sample consisted of blood. The base sequence is TGTGCCAGCAGTGTGAATCCGGCGACTGGAAACACCATATATTTT. The translation is CASSVNPATGNTIYF.